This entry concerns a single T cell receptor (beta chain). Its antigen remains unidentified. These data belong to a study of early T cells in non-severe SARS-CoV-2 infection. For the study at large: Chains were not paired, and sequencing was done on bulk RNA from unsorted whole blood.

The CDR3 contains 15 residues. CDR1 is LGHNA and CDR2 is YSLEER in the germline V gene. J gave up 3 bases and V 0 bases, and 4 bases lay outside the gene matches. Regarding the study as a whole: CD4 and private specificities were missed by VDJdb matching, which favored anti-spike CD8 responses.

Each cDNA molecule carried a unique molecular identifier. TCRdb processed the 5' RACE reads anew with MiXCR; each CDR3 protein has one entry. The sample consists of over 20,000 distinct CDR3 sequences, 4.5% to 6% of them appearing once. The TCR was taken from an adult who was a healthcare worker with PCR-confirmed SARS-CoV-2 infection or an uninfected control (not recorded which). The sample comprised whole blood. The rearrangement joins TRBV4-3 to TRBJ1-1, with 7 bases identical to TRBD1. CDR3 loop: CASSQETGTDTEAFF. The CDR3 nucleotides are TGCGCCAGCAGCCAAGAGACAGGGACTGACACTGAAGCTTTCTTT.